The sequence of this T cell receptor beta chain was determined in a study of T-cell reconstitution after alpha-beta-depleted transplantation in children. This clonotype was observed a few times. No antigen is known for it. Trimming stripped 1 base from V and 5 bases from J, with 17 bases between. CDR1 and CDR2 from the germline V gene are SGHTA and FQGNSA. CDR3 length equals 16 residues. Unique molecular identifiers were incorporated into the prepared TCRbeta library. TCRdb redid the calling of the PCR reads with MiXCR, one entry per CDR3 protein. The data hold over 400,000 distinct CDR3 sequences, with roughly two fifths observed a single time. Study-level points and caveats: Several hundred graft clones that had expanded were reportedly the source of alpha-beta T cells about two months after transplant. Most T-cell counts and diversity one year after the transplant came from T cells that were newly produced.

The specimen comprised PBMCs, sampled before TCRalphabeta/CD19-depleted stem cell transplant. The rearrangement links TRBV7-2 to TRBJ2-5; D is undetermined. The clonotype was recovered from a girl aged 2 to 9 with aplastic anemia, due to receive a stem cell transplant. The CDR3 sequence is CASSLDPAGLRETQYF. CDR3 DNA: TGTGCCAGCAGCTTAGACCCGGCAGGCCTCCGGGAGACCCAGTACTTC.